This entry lists 6 T cell receptor delta chains sequenced from one sample in a study of gamma-delta T cells after stem cell transplantation. TCRdb re-called the RT-PCR reads with CATT. The repertoire holds 2,000 to 3,000 delta-chain clones, roughly 21% seen once, with 20% to 30% in the top ten. What was sequenced was gamma-delta T cells. The receptors stem from a human donor. It is not recorded whose cells these are; they may come from a transplant donor.

To note about this clone: This likely traces to a read error, being one base from a far larger clone. Other nucleotide sequences from this sample produce the same CDR3. The chain joins TRDV1 to TRDJ4; a weak D match, TRDD3 (5 bases). In germline, CDR1 is TSWWSYY, CDR2 QGS. CDR3 length: 21 amino acids. CDR3 bases: TGTGCTCTTGGGGCCCGGCACTACCTAGCTCAGAGGGGGCCCCACCCCAGACCCCTCATCTTT. Translating it yields CALGARHYLAQRGPHPRPLIF.

This clone was counted a few times. The chain couples TRDV2 to TRDJ1, with 8 bases fitting TRDD3. V was clipped by 6 bases and J by 0 bases; unmatched bases: 8. CDR3 length: 15 residues. The germline V gene has CDR1 GEAIGNYY and CDR2 EKD. CDR3 amino acids: CACLGLGDHTDKLIF. CDR3 sequence (DNA): TGTGCCTGTCTTGGCCTGGGGGACCACACCGATAAACTCATCTTT.

Comment on this clone: This is likely an artifact of a read error, given a far larger clone one base away. At the DNA level, this CDR3 is encoded by other sequences in the same sample as well. This rearrangement joins TRDV2 to TRDJ1, with 12 bases matching TRDD3. After removal of 1 base from V and 0 bases from J, the junction contained 26 bases not matched to a gene. The CDR3 is 24 amino acids. Germline values: CDR1 GEAIGNYY, CDR2 EKD. CDR3 bases: TGTGCCTGTGACACGGTTATTGGGTTAACTGGGGGATACCGTGGAGGCCCGTACACCGATAAACTCATCTTT. Its protein is CACDTVIGLTGGYRGGPYTDKLIF.

Within the sample, this clone is large. This rearrangement joins TRDV2 to TRDJ3; 9 bases match TRDD3. Germline V CDR1 and CDR2: GEAIGNYY, EKD. The V gene end was trimmed by 2 bases and the J gene end by 2 bases; junction bases not matched to a gene: 9. This CDR3 is 19 amino acids long. CDR3 nucleotides: TGTGCCTGTGACAGTTTGACGGGGGATACCACCTGGGACACCCGACAGATGTTTTTC. Translated, it gives CACDSLTGDTTWDTRQMFF.

About this clone: This likely reflects a read error, since a far larger clone is one base away. Within the sample, other DNA sequences also encode this same CDR3. The J gene is TRDJ1, the V gene TRDV2; 12 bases map to TRDD3. The CDR3 is 25 amino acids. Trimming removed 0 bases from V and 2 bases from J; junction bases left unmatched: 30. Looked up from germline, CDR1 is GEAIGNYY and CDR2 is EKD. CDR3 in amino acids: CACDTVGSSNEGSVLGDTVTDKLIF. The CDR3 coding sequence is TGTGCCTGTGACACCGTCGGTTCCTCAAACGAGGGGAGCGTACTGGGGGATACCGTGACCGATAAACTCATCTTT.

By frequency in the sample, this clone is medium-sized. This chain uses TRDV2 with TRDJ1; 8 nucleotides align to TRDD3. Germline CDR1 reads GEAIGNYY; CDR2 reads EKD. This CDR3 spans 17 amino acids. J was trimmed by 0 bases and V by 3 bases; bases with no gene match: 11. CDR3 coding DNA: TGTGCCTGTGACCTTCTACTGGGGGGACCGCACACCGATAAACTCATCTTT. Its translation: CACDLLLGGPHTDKLIF.